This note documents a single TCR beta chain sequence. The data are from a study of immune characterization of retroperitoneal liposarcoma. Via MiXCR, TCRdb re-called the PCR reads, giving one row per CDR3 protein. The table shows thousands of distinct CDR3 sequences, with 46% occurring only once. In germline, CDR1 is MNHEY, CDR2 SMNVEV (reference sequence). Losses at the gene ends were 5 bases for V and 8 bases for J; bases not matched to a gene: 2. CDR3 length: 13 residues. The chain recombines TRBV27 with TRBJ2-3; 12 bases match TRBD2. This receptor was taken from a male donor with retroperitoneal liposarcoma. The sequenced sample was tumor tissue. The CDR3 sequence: CASSLAGGSTQYF. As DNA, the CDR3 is TGTGCCAGCAGTCTAGCGGGAGGGAGTACGCAGTATTTT.